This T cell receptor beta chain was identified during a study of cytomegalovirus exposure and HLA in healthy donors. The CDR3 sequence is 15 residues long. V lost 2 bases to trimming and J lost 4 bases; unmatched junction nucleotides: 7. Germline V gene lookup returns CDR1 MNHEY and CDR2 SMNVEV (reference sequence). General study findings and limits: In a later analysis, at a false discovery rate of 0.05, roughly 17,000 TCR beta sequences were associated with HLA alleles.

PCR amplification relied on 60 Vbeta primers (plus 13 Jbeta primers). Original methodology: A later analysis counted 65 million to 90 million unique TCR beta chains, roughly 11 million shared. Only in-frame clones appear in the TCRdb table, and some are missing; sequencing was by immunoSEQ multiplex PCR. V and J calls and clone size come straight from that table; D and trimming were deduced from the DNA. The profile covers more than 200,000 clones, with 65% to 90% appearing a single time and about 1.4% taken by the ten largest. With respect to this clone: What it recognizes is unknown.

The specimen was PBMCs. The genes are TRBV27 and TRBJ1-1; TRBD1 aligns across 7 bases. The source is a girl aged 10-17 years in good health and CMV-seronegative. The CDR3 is CASSLEVGGATEAFF. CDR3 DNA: TGTGCCAGCAGTTTAGAAGTAGGGGGCGCCACTGAAGCTTTCTTT.